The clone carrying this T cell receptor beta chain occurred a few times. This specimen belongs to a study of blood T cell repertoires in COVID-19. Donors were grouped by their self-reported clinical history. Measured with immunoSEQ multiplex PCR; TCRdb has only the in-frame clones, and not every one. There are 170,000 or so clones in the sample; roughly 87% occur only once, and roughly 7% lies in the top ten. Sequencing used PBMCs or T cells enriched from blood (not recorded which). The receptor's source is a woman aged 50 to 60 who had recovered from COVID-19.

The CDR3 reads CASSEREGRELFF. The CDR3 region has the DNA TGCGCCAGCAGTGAGCGGGAGGGCCGGGAGCTGTTTTTT. The chain has TRBV10-1 and TRBJ2-2; 8 nucleotides match TRBD2. The CDR3 runs to 13 residues. V gave up 2 bases and J gave up 9 bases; unmatched junction bases: 2. Looked up from germline, CDR1 is WNHNN and CDR2 is SYGVQD (reference sequence).